This TCR beta chain was sequenced during a study of Ad26.COV2.S vaccination and SARS-CoV-2 variants. The assay was immunoSEQ multiplex PCR, and TCRdb's table has in-frame clones only and misses some. Here the sample spans over 450,000 clones, roughly nine tenths being singletons. Specified treatment: roughly 19 received Ad26.COV2.S at low or high dose, single or two shots; several received placebo; per-sample allocation not given. Sampling took place 63 days after the first vaccine or placebo injection. J was trimmed by 0 bases and V by 5 bases; bases with no gene match: 12. This CDR3 is 18 amino acids long. CDR1 SEHNR and CDR2 FQNEAQ come from the germline V gene (reference sequence).

Source: peripheral blood, taken in a trial of Ad26.COV2.S vaccine versus placebo. The chain carries TRBV7-9 and TRBJ2-4; 8 nucleotides line up with TRBD2. The receptor was derived from a person aged 18 to 65 who received the Ad26.COV2.S COVID-19 vaccine or a placebo. This chain's CDR3 is CASSPLSGRVIAKNIQYF. DNA for the CDR3: TGTGCCAGCAGCCCCCTGAGCGGGAGAGTCATAGCCAAAAACATTCAGTACTTC.